What follows are 18 T cell receptor beta chains derived from one specimen sequenced in a study of cytomegalovirus exposure and HLA in healthy donors. The PCR contained 60 Vbeta and 13 Jbeta primers. Profiled with immunoSEQ multiplex PCR; TCRdb holds only in-frame clones, not every one. The data hold tens of thousands of clones, with 72% observed a single time. Specimen: PBMCs. These receptors all stem from a woman aged 35 to 49 in good health and CMV-seropositive.

The chain links TRBV4-1 to TRBJ1-1; weak D call: TRBD1 (6 bases). Germline-derived CDR1 and CDR2 are MGHRA and YSYEKL. The CDR3 is made up of 15 amino acids. Trimming removed 4 bases from V and 10 bases from J, with 22 bases in between. In DNA form, the CDR3 reads TGCGCCAGCAGCCCAGGGGCCATCCGGGGCCCTGGAGCTTTCTTT. Protein: CASSPGAIRGPGAFF.

The chain uses TRBV7-9 and TRBJ1-1; D call uncertain. The CDR3 length is 17 residues. Deletions cut 10 bases from V and 4 bases from J, with 28 bases between. Germline CDR1 reads SEHNR; CDR2 reads FQNEAQ (reference sequence). CDR3 sequence reads: CANEGPAVLNSRTEAFF. CDR3 in DNA: TGTGCCAACGAGGGCCCTGCTGTACTGAACAGTCGCACTGAAGCTTTCTTT.

The chain is built from TRBV2 and TRBJ2-1; D gene unclear. The germline gives CDR1 SNHLY, CDR2 FYNNEI. V was cut by 7 bases and J by 4 bases, with 23 bases left in between. This CDR3 contains 17 residues. This CDR3 is CASKLAHLVRQYNEQFF. In nucleotides, the CDR3 is TGTGCCAGCAAACTTGCCCACTTAGTGAGGCAATACAATGAGCAGTTCTTC.

The chain uses TRBV30 and TRBJ2-7; 7 bases map to TRBD1. This CDR3 region has 15 residues. Looked up from germline, CDR1 is GTSNPN and CDR2 is SVGIG (reference sequence). V was pared by 1 base and J by 0 bases, with 6 bases of the junction left unmatched. The CDR3 loop reads CAWSATGESSYEQYF. In nucleotides, the CDR3 is TGTGCCTGGAGTGCCACAGGGGAGAGCTCCTACGAGCAGTACTTC.

The J gene is TRBJ1-1, the V gene TRBV6-5; D remains ambiguous. CDR1 is MNHEY and CDR2 is SVGAGI in the germline V gene. The CDR3 has 13 residues. V was trimmed by 7 bases and J by 1 base, leaving 10 bases between them. The DNA of the CDR3 is TGTGCCAGCACCTCGATACAGAACACTGAAGCTTTCTTT. Its protein is CASTSIQNTEAFF.

V and J are TRBV5-1 and TRBJ2-5, with 7 bases that match TRBD1. The DNA end favors TRBJ2-7, so the J call may be wrong. This CDR3 spans 14 amino acids. Germline V gene lookup returns CDR1 SGHRS and CDR2 YFSETQ. As DNA, the CDR3 is TGCGCCAGCAGCTTATGGACAGGTGGTTACGAGCAGTACTTC. It translates to CASSLWTGGYEQYF.

The chain joins TRBV5-1 to TRBJ2-1, with TRBD2 matching over 11 bases. This CDR3 contains 19 residues. Germline CDR1 reads SGHRS; CDR2 reads YFSETQ. V gave up 0 bases and J gave up 0 bases; unmatched junction bases: 8. The CDR3 loop is CASSLAPSGGPPSYNEQFF. The CDR3 DNA sequence: TGCGCCAGCAGCTTGGCGCCTAGCGGGGGGCCCCCCTCCTACAATGAGCAGTTCTTC.

V gene TRBV10-3 combines with J gene TRBJ2-7; 8 nucleotides align to TRBD1. V gave up 6 bases and J gave up 5 bases; unmatched junction bases: 9. The germline CDR1 and CDR2 sequences are ENHRY and SYGVKD. The length of the CDR3 is 14 residues. The DNA of the CDR3 is TGTGCCATCAGACAGACAGGGGTAGTCCACGAGCAGTACTTC. Its protein product is CAIRQTGVVHEQYF.

This clone was detected only once. This chain uses TRBV5-8 with TRBJ2-3; maybe TRBD1 (6 bases). The germline CDR1 and CDR2 sequences are SGHTS and YDEGEE. Trimming removed 3 bases from V and 4 bases from J, with 9 bases in between. The CDR3 is 13 residues long. The CDR3 reads CASSSRTADTQYF. The CDR3, as DNA: TGTGCCAGCAGCTCCCGGACAGCAGATACGCAGTATTTT.

As DNA, the CDR3 is TGTGCCAGCAGTTACATGAGATCCGAAGCTTTCTTT. It encodes CASSYMRSEAFF. V usage is TRBV6-6 and J usage is TRBJ1-1; D unresolved. The V gene lost 2 bases and the J gene lost 8 bases, with 9 bases spanning the gap. The CDR3 covers 12 residues. CDR1 MNHNY and CDR2 SVGAGI come from the germline V gene (reference sequence).

The J gene is TRBJ1-5, the V gene TRBV6-1; a possible D gene is TRBD1 (6 bases). V shed 5 bases and J shed 1 base, with 12 bases lying between them. Germline V gives CDR1 MNHNS, CDR2 SASEGT. CDR3 length: 15 amino acids. The CDR3 region is CASSQGTESNQPQHF. The CDR3, as DNA: TGTGCCAGCAGTCAGGGGACGGAGAGCAATCAGCCCCAGCATTTT.

The chain recombines TRBV5-1 with TRBJ2-3; 9 positions agree with TRBD2. Losses at the gene ends were 0 bases for V and 2 bases for J; bases not matched to a gene: 4. This CDR3 has 16 residues. Germline CDR1 is SGHRS and CDR2 is YFSETQ. The CDR3 sequence is CASSLGLAVLTDTQYF. The CDR3 DNA reads TGCGCCAGCAGCTTGGGACTAGCGGTCCTCACAGATACGCAGTATTTT.

This clone was counted only a few times. The genes are TRBV5-1 and TRBJ1-3, with 8 bases fitting TRBD1. Looked up from germline, CDR1 is SGHRS and CDR2 is YFSETQ. The CDR3 covers 16 residues. Trimming took 4 bases from V and 0 from J; bases not matched to a gene: 6. The CDR3 bases are TGCGCCAGCAGCCATCAGGACAGGGACTCTGGAAACACCATATATTTT. Its protein is CASSHQDRDSGNTIYF.

The gene calls are TRBV13 and TRBJ2-7; D is possibly TRBD2 (7 bases). This CDR3 region has 12 residues. The V gene's germline CDR1 is PRHDT and CDR2 FYEKMQ (reference sequence). Trimming removed 5 bases at V and 7 bases at J, with 12 bases between. The DNA for the CDR3 is TGTGCCAGCAGCCCAGGGGAGGGGGAGCAGTACTTC. Its protein is CASSPGEGEQYF.

The chain links TRBV2 to TRBJ2-5; maybe TRBD1 (7 bases). This CDR3 region has 15 residues. Trimming pared 7 bases from V and 2 bases from J, leaving 17 bases between. Germline CDR1 SNHLY, CDR2 FYNNEI. DNA for the CDR3: TGTGCCAGCACCAGAACCAGGGGGGCTCAAGAGACCCAGTACTTC. Protein product: CASTRTRGAQETQYF.

This clone was recorded a few times. J is TRBJ2-7 and V is TRBV7-2, with D possibly matching TRBD1 (6 bases). CDR3 size: 13 residues. CDR1 is SGHTA and CDR2 is FQGNSA in the germline V gene. V lost 4 bases, J lost 5 bases, and 12 bases lay in between. The CDR3 protein is CASSWSAGDEQYF. The CDR3 coding sequence is TGTGCCAGCAGCTGGTCCGCAGGGGACGAGCAGTACTTC.

The chain carries TRBV5-5 and TRBJ1-2; 9 bases agree with TRBD1. V trimming: 6 bases; J trimming: 7 bases; junction bases outside the gene matches: 10. The germline CDR1 and CDR2 sequences are SGHKS and YYEKEE (reference sequence). This CDR3 has 14 residues. CDR3 DNA: TGTGCCAGCACCCTCTCCGGGACAGGGAGTGGCTACACCTTC. Amino acids: CASTLSGTGSGYTF.

V usage is TRBV7-9 and J usage is TRBJ1-1, with 11 bases that match TRBD1. The CDR3 length is 17 residues. The V gene's germline CDR1 is SEHNR and CDR2 FQNEAQ (reference sequence). Trimming took 1 base from V and 4 from J; bases not matched to a gene: 8. The CDR3, as DNA: TGTGCCAGCAGCTTAGGGGTCGGGACAGGGGGAGGCACTGAAGCTTTCTTT. As protein: CASSLGVGTGGGTEAFF.